The 7 T cell receptor beta chains in this list originate from one sample, sequenced in a study of T cell changes during pregnancy in multiple sclerosis. Clones were sequenced by immunoSEQ multiplex PCR, and TCRdb holds only the in-frame ones, with some missing. This table has 42,000 or so clones, 90% appearing once. This specimen consisted of CD8+ T cells from peripheral blood mononuclear cells, obtained in the first trimester of pregnancy. Every receptor here comes from a female donor with multiple sclerosis, enrolled in a pregnancy study.

A single count supports this clone. The chain carries TRBV7-9 and TRBJ2-7; D possibly corresponds to TRBD1 (6 bases). CDR3 length: 12 residues. V was trimmed by 5 bases and J by 5 bases, leaving 10 bases between them. Per germline, CDR1 SEHNR and CDR2 FQNEAQ (reference sequence). For the CDR3, the DNA is TGTGCCAGCAGCCAGGGGAATGACGAGCAGTACTTC. Translated: CASSQGNDEQYF. The full variable domain, rest sourced from reference TRBV7-9 and TRBJ2-7, is DTGVSQNPRHKITKRGQNVTFRCDPISEHNRLYWYRQTLGQGPEFLTYFQNEAQLEKSRLLSDRFSAERPKGSFSTLEIQRTEQGDSAMYLCASSQGNDEQYFGPGTRLTVT.

V is TRBV4-3 and J is TRBJ2-1; 12 bases are shared with TRBD2. Looked up from germline, CDR1 is LGHNA and CDR2 is YSLEER. Losses at the gene ends were 0 bases for V and 5 bases for J; bases not matched to a gene: 2. There are 16 residues in the CDR3. Written as DNA, the CDR3 is TGCGCCAGCAGCCAAGATCTAGCGGGGGGGAACAATGAGCAGTTCTTC. This codes for CASSQDLAGGNNEQFF.

Ten or more counts support this clone. The chain combines TRBV4-1 with TRBJ1-2, with TRBD1 identical over 7 bases. The CDR3 sequence is 16 residues long. CDR1 is MGHRA and CDR2 is YSYEKL in the germline V gene. V was clipped by 4 bases and J by 8 bases; unmatched bases: 16. CDR3 sequence reads: CASSRSVNRGYRGYTF. The CDR3 DNA reads as TGCGCCAGCAGCCGATCGGTAAACAGGGGATATCGCGGCTACACCTTC.

The gene calls are TRBV29-1 and TRBJ2-1, with D tentatively TRBD2 (6 bases). The CDR3 totals 14 residues. Germline V gene sequence: CDR1 SQVTM, CDR2 ANQGSEA. V lost 3 bases to trimming and J lost 7 bases, with 16 bases between them. The CDR3 sequence is CSVDGAGRLNEQFF. CDR3 nucleotides: TGCAGCGTTGATGGGGCAGGGAGGCTTAATGAGCAGTTCTTC.

V usage is TRBV13 and J usage is TRBJ2-7; D might be TRBD2 (5 bases). Trimming took off 5 bases at V and 2 bases at J, with 16 bases between the two ends. Germline CDR1 is PRHDT and CDR2 is FYEKMQ (reference sequence). The CDR3 runs 15 residues. CDR3 DNA sequence: TGTGCCAGCAGCACCAGGACGGCGGGTCCCTACGAGCAGTACTTC. It codes for CASSTRTAGPYEQYF.

The rearrangement joins TRBV7-9 to TRBJ2-1; 7 bases line up with TRBD2. V lost 6 bases to trimming and J lost 7 bases; unmatched junction nucleotides: 3. Germline CDR1 SEHNR, CDR2 FQNEAQ (reference sequence). This CDR3 has 12 residues. The DNA for the CDR3 is TGTGCCAGCAGTTCAGCGGGGAATGAGCAGTTCTTC. Protein sequence: CASSSAGNEQFF.

The chain has TRBV19 and TRBJ1-5; tentative D call: TRBD1 (6 bases). CDR1 LNHDA and CDR2 SQIVND come from the germline V gene (reference sequence). Trimming removed 8 bases at V and 0 bases at J, with 23 bases between. This CDR3 contains 18 residues. Here the CDR3 reads CASGGPGQNLYSNQPQHF. In DNA, the CDR3 is TGTGCCAGTGGAGGTCCGGGACAAAACCTTTATAGCAATCAGCCCCAGCATTTT.